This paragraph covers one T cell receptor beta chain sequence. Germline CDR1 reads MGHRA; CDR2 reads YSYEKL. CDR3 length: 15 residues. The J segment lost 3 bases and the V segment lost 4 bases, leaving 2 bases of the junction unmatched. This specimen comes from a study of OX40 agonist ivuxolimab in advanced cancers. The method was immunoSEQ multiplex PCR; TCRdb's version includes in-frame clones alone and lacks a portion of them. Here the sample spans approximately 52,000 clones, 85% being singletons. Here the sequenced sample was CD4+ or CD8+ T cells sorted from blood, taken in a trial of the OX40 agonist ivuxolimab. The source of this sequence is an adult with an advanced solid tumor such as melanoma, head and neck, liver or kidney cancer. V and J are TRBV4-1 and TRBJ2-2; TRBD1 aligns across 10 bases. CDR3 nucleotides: TGCGCCAGCAGCCGGGGACAGGGGTACACCGGGGAGCTGTTTTTT. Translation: CASSRGQGYTGELFF.